These T cell receptor beta chains were read from a single sample in a study of metastatic and nonmetastatic thyroid tumors. With MiXCR, TCRdb called clones anew from the PCR reads. The sample has fewer than 15,000 clones, 20% to 25% seen once. The material sequenced was adjacent normal tissue. The receptors were gathered from a female donor with papillary thyroid cancer or a benign thyroid nodule (not recorded which). Some clones in this sample may be carry-over from other donors' samples. CDR3s include the opening cysteine and the closing phenylalanine or tryptophan. Each record gives: clone size, D gene, V gene, J gene, CDR3 protein, CDR3 DNA. D genes are given only for firm matches. Not all rows give a size; the values are once, few, many and, for expanded clones, a class.

clone_size: many
d_call: TRBD2
v_call: TRBV7-2
j_call: TRBJ2-5
cdr3_aa: CASSSLLAGGLGETQYF
cdr3_nt: TGTGCCAGCAGCTCCCTCCTAGCGGGGGGGCTGGGAGAGACCCAGTACTTC

clone_size: -
d_call: -
v_call: TRBV5-6
j_call: TRBJ1-2
cdr3_aa: CASSPGAGFNYGYTF
cdr3_nt: TGTGCCAGCAGCCCCGGGGCAGGTTTCAACTATGGCTACACCTTC

clone_size: -
d_call: -
v_call: TRBV20-1
j_call: TRBJ1-3
cdr3_aa: CSATPTSLESGNTIYF
cdr3_nt: TGCAGTGCTACCCCCACCTCTCTTGAGTCTGGAAACACCATATATTTT

clone_size: medium-sized
d_call: -
v_call: TRBV27
j_call: TRBJ1-2
cdr3_aa: CASSLHPNYGYTF
cdr3_nt: TGTGCCAGCAGTTTACACCCCAACTATGGCTACACCTTC

clone_size: few
d_call: -
v_call: TRBV15
j_call: TRBJ1-1
cdr3_aa: CATSREPLANTEAFF
cdr3_nt: TGTGCCACCAGCAGAGAACCACTTGCGAACACTGAAGCTTTCTTT

clone_size: many
d_call: -
v_call: TRBV5-1
j_call: TRBJ1-1
cdr3_aa: CASTKGRPNTEAFF
cdr3_nt: TGCGCCAGCACGAAGGGACGGCCGAACACTGAAGCTTTCTTT

clone_size: medium-sized
d_call: -
v_call: TRBV24-1
j_call: TRBJ1-5
cdr3_aa: CATSDSGPNQPQHF
cdr3_nt: TGTGCCACCAGTGATTCCGGACCGAATCAGCCCCAGCATTTT

clone_size: medium-sized
d_call: TRBD1
v_call: TRBV5-1
j_call: TRBJ1-1
cdr3_aa: CASLRDSKDTEAFF
cdr3_nt: TGCGCCAGCCTGAGGGACAGTAAAGACACTGAAGCTTTCTTT

clone_size: -
d_call: TRBD1
v_call: TRBV3-1
j_call: TRBJ2-7
cdr3_aa: CASSQEGEGQGRYEQYF
cdr3_nt: TGTGCCAGCAGCCAAGAAGGGGAGGGACAGGGACGATACGAGCAGTACTTC

clone_size: many
d_call: -
v_call: TRBV20-1
j_call: TRBJ1-1
cdr3_aa: CSAFLGGEVNTEAFF
cdr3_nt: TGCAGTGCCTTCCTCGGCGGGGAGGTAAACACTGAAGCTTTCTTT

clone_size: -
d_call: -
v_call: TRBV27
j_call: TRBJ1-4
cdr3_aa: CASSGGPKEKLFF
cdr3_nt: TGTGCCAGCAGCGGGGGGCCTAAAGAAAAACTGTTTTTT

clone_size: -
d_call: -
v_call: TRBV6-6
j_call: TRBJ2-7
cdr3_aa: CASSYSPDRPAYEQYF
cdr3_nt: TGTGCCAGCAGTTACTCCCCCGACAGGCCTGCCTACGAGCAGTACTTC

clone_size: few
d_call: TRBD1
v_call: TRBV18
j_call: TRBJ1-2
cdr3_aa: CASSPGQGVGYGYTF
cdr3_nt: TGTGCCAGCTCACCCGGACAGGGTGTCGGGTATGGCTACACCTTC

clone_size: few
d_call: -
v_call: TRBV28
j_call: TRBJ2-2
cdr3_aa: CASNDIDTGELFF
cdr3_nt: TGTGCCAGCAACGATATCGATACCGGGGAGCTGTTTTTT

clone_size: -
d_call: -
v_call: TRBV20-1
j_call: TRBJ1-2
cdr3_aa: CSASPRCYCYTF
cdr3_nt: TGCAGTGCTAGCCCCAGGTGCTATTGCTACACCTTC

clone_size: many
d_call: -
v_call: TRBV7-9
j_call: TRBJ2-5
cdr3_aa: CASSTGMETQYF
cdr3_nt: TGTGCCAGCAGCACGGGGATGGAGACCCAGTACTTC

clone_size: many
d_call: TRBD1
v_call: TRBV4-2
j_call: TRBJ1-1
cdr3_aa: CASTLGQGTEAFF
cdr3_nt: TGTGCCAGCACCTTAGGACAGGGCACTGAAGCTTTCTTT

clone_size: -
d_call: TRBD1
v_call: TRBV5-1
j_call: TRBJ1-6
cdr3_aa: CASSFSDRAGNSPLHF
cdr3_nt: TGCGCCAGCAGCTTCTCGGACAGGGCGGGTAATTCACCCCTCCACTTT

clone_size: medium-sized
d_call: TRBD2
v_call: TRBV29-1
j_call: TRBJ2-1
cdr3_aa: CSVFGLAGDADNEQFF
cdr3_nt: TGCAGCGTTTTCGGACTAGCGGGAGATGCCGACAATGAGCAGTTCTTC

clone_size: -
d_call: TRBD2
v_call: TRBV11-1
j_call: TRBJ2-7
cdr3_aa: CASSLLGTGLAGGYEQYF
cdr3_nt: TGTGCCAGCAGCTTACTGGGGACGGGACTAGCGGGAGGGTACGAGCAGTACTTC

clone_size: many
d_call: -
v_call: TRBV25-1
j_call: TRBJ2-1
cdr3_aa: CASSDTAWNEQFF
cdr3_nt: TGTGCCAGCAGTGACACCGCTTGGAATGAGCAGTTCTTC

clone_size: -
d_call: -
v_call: TRBV27
j_call: TRBJ1-1
cdr3_aa: CASSLQAEAEAFF
cdr3_nt: TGTGCCAGCAGTTTACAGGCCGAGGCCGAAGCTTTCTTT

clone_size: -
d_call: -
v_call: TRBV15
j_call: TRBJ1-2
cdr3_aa: CATSRTEDGNYCYTF
cdr3_nt: TGTGCCACCAGCAGAACGGAGGATGGTAACTATTGCTACACCTTC

clone_size: few
d_call: -
v_call: TRBV6-5
j_call: TRBJ1-2
cdr3_aa: CASSYGPKNTNYGYTF
cdr3_nt: TGTGCCAGCAGTTACGGACCGAAGAACACAAACTATGGCTACACCTTC

clone_size: many
d_call: TRBD2
v_call: TRBV24-1
j_call: TRBJ2-5
cdr3_aa: CATSDATSDFGAQYF
cdr3_nt: TGTGCCACCAGTGACGCAACTAGCGACTTCGGGGCCCAGTACTTC

clone_size: many
d_call: TRBD1
v_call: TRBV7-9
j_call: TRBJ1-3
cdr3_aa: CASSTTGSSGNTIYF
cdr3_nt: TGTGCCAGCAGTACGACAGGGTCCTCTGGAAACACCATATATTTT

clone_size: many
d_call: -
v_call: TRBV6-1
j_call: TRBJ1-1
cdr3_aa: CASSPGGAGAMNTEAFF
cdr3_nt: TGTGCCAGCAGCCCGGGGGGGGCAGGGGCAATGAACACTGAAGCTTTCTTT

clone_size: medium-sized
d_call: -
v_call: TRBV19
j_call: TRBJ1-2
cdr3_aa: CASSMGWDYGYTF
cdr3_nt: TGTGCCAGTAGTATGGGGTGGGACTATGGCTACACCTTC

clone_size: -
d_call: -
v_call: TRBV19
j_call: TRBJ2-2
cdr3_aa: CASSTQGDAGELFF
cdr3_nt: TGTGCCAGTAGTACTCAGGGAGATGCCGGGGAGCTGTTTTTT

clone_size: many
d_call: -
v_call: TRBV9
j_call: TRBJ2-1
cdr3_aa: CASSGGTGVSYNEQFF
cdr3_nt: TGTGCCAGCAGCGGGGGAACGGGAGTTTCCTACAATGAGCAGTTCTTC

clone_size: few
d_call: TRBD1
v_call: TRBV2
j_call: TRBJ1-2
cdr3_aa: CASDAGTAYGYTF
cdr3_nt: TGTGCCAGCGATGCCGGGACAGCCTATGGCTACACCTTC

clone_size: -
d_call: -
v_call: TRBV5-1
j_call: TRBJ2-5
cdr3_aa: CASSRGPRGVGETNYF
cdr3_nt: TGCGCCAGCAGCCGTGGACCGAGAGGGGTTGGGGAGACCAATTACTTC

clone_size: medium-sized
d_call: -
v_call: TRBV28
j_call: TRBJ1-2
cdr3_aa: CASSTTFTRFGYTF
cdr3_nt: TGTGCCAGCAGTACAACATTTACCCGGTTTGGCTACACCTTC

clone_size: -
d_call: -
v_call: TRBV20-1
j_call: TRBJ1-6
cdr3_aa: CSAIRGDSPLHF
cdr3_nt: TGCAGTGCTATCAGGGGAGATTCACCCCTCCACTTT

clone_size: -
d_call: -
v_call: TRBV19
j_call: TRBJ1-4
cdr3_aa: CSSTPKETNEKLFF
cdr3_nt: TGTTCCAGTACCCCGAAAGAAACTAATGAAAAACTGTTTTTT

clone_size: -
d_call: -
v_call: TRBV4-3
j_call: TRBJ2-7
cdr3_aa: CASSQDRGVDDQYF
cdr3_nt: TGCGCCAGCAGCCAAGATAGGGGGGTCGACGATCAGTACTTC

clone_size: many
d_call: -
v_call: TRBV5-1
j_call: TRBJ2-3
cdr3_aa: CASSSGLGVDTQYF
cdr3_nt: TGCGCCAGCAGCTCGGGTTTAGGGGTAGATACGCAGTATTTT

clone_size: many
d_call: -
v_call: TRBV11-2
j_call: TRBJ2-5
cdr3_aa: CASSLTGETQYF
cdr3_nt: TGTGCCAGCAGCTTAACGGGAGAGACCCAGTACTTC

clone_size: few
d_call: -
v_call: TRBV12-3/TRBV12-4
j_call: TRBJ2-3
cdr3_aa: CASSTTTDTQYF
cdr3_nt: TGTGCCAGCAGTACCACCACAGATACACAGTATTTT

clone_size: many
d_call: -
v_call: TRBV20-1
j_call: TRBJ2-3
cdr3_aa: CSARDGQPHTDTQYF
cdr3_nt: TGCAGTGCTAGAGACGGCCAACCCCACACAGATACGCAGTATTTT

clone_size: few
d_call: -
v_call: TRBV6-1
j_call: TRBJ2-3
cdr3_aa: CASSARTASTDTQYF
cdr3_nt: TGTGCCAGCAGTGCAAGGACAGCTAGCACAGATACGCAGTATTTT

clone_size: many
d_call: TRBD2
v_call: TRBV12-5
j_call: TRBJ2-1
cdr3_aa: CASGLWTSGSSYNEQFF
cdr3_nt: TGTGCTAGTGGTTTGTGGACTAGCGGGTCCTCCTACAATGAGCAGTTCTTC

clone_size: few
d_call: -
v_call: TRBV2
j_call: TRBJ2-7
cdr3_aa: CASSDDSGSAYEQYF
cdr3_nt: TGTGCCAGCAGTGACGATAGCGGTTCAGCCTACGAGCAGTACTTC

clone_size: -
d_call: TRBD1
v_call: TRBV5-1
j_call: TRBJ2-1
cdr3_aa: CASSLEGGRLVDEQFF
cdr3_nt: TGCGCCAGCAGCTTGGAAGGGGGCAGGCTAGTTGATGAGCAGTTCTTC

clone_size: -
d_call: TRBD1
v_call: TRBV11-2
j_call: TRBJ2-1
cdr3_aa: CASSLTGGAGGEQFF
cdr3_nt: TGTGCCAGCAGCTTGACAGGGGGCGCTGGGGGGGAGCAGTTCTTC

clone_size: large
d_call: -
v_call: TRBV6-1
j_call: TRBJ1-5
cdr3_aa: CASSNEGSAQPQHF
cdr3_nt: TGTGCCAGCAGTAATGAGGGTTCAGCCCAGCCCCAGCATTTT

clone_size: -
d_call: -
v_call: TRBV18
j_call: TRBJ2-7
cdr3_aa: CASSRRAGEYEQYF
cdr3_nt: TGTGCCAGCTCCAGAAGGGCAGGGGAGTACGAGCAGTACTTC

clone_size: medium-sized
d_call: TRBD2
v_call: TRBV20-1
j_call: TRBJ2-7
cdr3_aa: CSALGTSGSVSYEQYF
cdr3_nt: TGCAGTGCCCTGGGGACTAGCGGGAGTGTAAGCTACGAGCAGTACTTC

clone_size: -
d_call: -
v_call: TRBV20-1
j_call: TRBJ2-1
cdr3_aa: CSAGFVAGAYNEQFF
cdr3_nt: TGCAGTGCTGGGTTTGTTGCGGGGGCATACAATGAGCAGTTCTTC

clone_size: many
d_call: -
v_call: TRBV5-1
j_call: TRBJ2-1
cdr3_aa: CASSSAGAFNDNEQFF
cdr3_nt: TGCGCCAGCAGCTCCGCGGGGGCCTTTAATGACAATGAGCAGTTCTTC

clone_size: medium-sized
d_call: -
v_call: TRBV10-1
j_call: TRBJ2-5
cdr3_aa: CASSARTDSQETQYF
cdr3_nt: TGCGCCAGCAGTGCCCGGACGGACAGTCAAGAGACCCAGTACTTC